Listed below are T cell receptor beta chains from one sample, sequenced in a study of T-cell memory formation after mild COVID-19. TCRdb redid the calling of the 5' RACE reads with MiXCR, one entry per CDR3 protein. The table records 350,000 to 450,000 distinct CDR3 sequences, roughly 26% of them present only once. What was sequenced was PBMCs or a T cell subset sorted from them (not recorded which). These receptors came from an adult woman who had mild COVID-19 (a few samples of this study predate the infection). Cell type and time point are not known. CDR3s include the opening cysteine and the closing phenylalanine or tryptophan. D genes are given only for firm matches. Some rows have no size entry. The others give once, few or many, or a class for an expanded clone.

j_call: TRBJ2-7; d_call: -; clone_size: -; v_call: TRBV4-1; cdr3_nt: TGCGCCAGCAGCCAAGATCGGGATGACTACGAGCAGTACTTC; cdr3_aa: CASSQDRDDYEQYF
j_call: TRBJ2-2; d_call: -; clone_size: many; v_call: TRBV2; cdr3_nt: TGTGCCAGCGGCCACCAGATACCCGGGGAGCTGTTTTTT; cdr3_aa: CASGHQIPGELFF
j_call: TRBJ1-1; d_call: TRBD1; clone_size: few; v_call: TRBV30; cdr3_nt: TGTGCCTGCATCCCCGGGACAGGGTACGTCACTGAAGCTTTCTTT; cdr3_aa: CACIPGTGYVTEAFF
j_call: TRBJ1-1; d_call: -; clone_size: -; v_call: TRBV19; cdr3_nt: TGTGCCAGTAATTCCGGGGTGAAAGGCGCTGAAGCTTTCTTT; cdr3_aa: CASNSGVKGAEAFF
j_call: TRBJ2-7; d_call: -; clone_size: -; v_call: TRBV24-1; cdr3_nt: TGTGCCACCAGTGCCGTGGACCACTACGAGCAGTACTTC; cdr3_aa: CATSAVDHYEQYF
j_call: TRBJ2-5; d_call: TRBD1; clone_size: -; v_call: TRBV5-1; cdr3_nt: TGCGCCAGCAGCTTGTGGCCGGGGACAGAAGAGACCCAGTACTTC; cdr3_aa: CASSLWPGTEETQYF
j_call: TRBJ1-1; d_call: TRBD1; clone_size: few; v_call: TRBV7-9; cdr3_nt: TGTGCCAGCAGCTCTCGACAGGGTGGTGAGGGCACTGAAGCTTTCTTT; cdr3_aa: CASSSRQGGEGTEAFF
j_call: TRBJ1-2; d_call: -; clone_size: -; v_call: TRBV5-1; cdr3_nt: TGCGCCAGCAGCTTGGATATGGGCTATGGCTACACCTTC; cdr3_aa: CASSLDMGYGYTF
j_call: TRBJ2-2; d_call: TRBD1; clone_size: -; v_call: TRBV9; cdr3_nt: TGTGCCAGCAGCGTAAATCGGGACAGGGACACCGGGGAGCTGTTTTTT; cdr3_aa: CASSVNRDRDTGELFF
j_call: TRBJ1-1; d_call: TRBD1; clone_size: -; v_call: TRBV5-1; cdr3_nt: TGCGCCAGCAGCTTGTATGAGAACAGGGGATACACTGAAGCTTTCTTT; cdr3_aa: CASSLYENRGYTEAFF
j_call: TRBJ2-5; d_call: TRBD1; clone_size: few; v_call: TRBV7-6; cdr3_nt: TGTGCCAGCAGCTTCGGACAGGGAGAGACCCAGTACTTC; cdr3_aa: CASSFGQGETQYF
j_call: TRBJ2-7; d_call: -; clone_size: many; v_call: TRBV12-3/TRBV12-4; cdr3_nt: TGTGCCAGCAGTACCAACCCCTACGAGCAGTACTTC; cdr3_aa: CASSTNPYEQYF
j_call: TRBJ2-1; d_call: -; clone_size: few; v_call: TRBV20-1; cdr3_nt: TGCAGTGCTATTGACAGCCCCGGGGATGAGCAGTTCTTC; cdr3_aa: CSAIDSPGDEQFF
j_call: TRBJ2-3; d_call: -; clone_size: few; v_call: TRBV11-2; cdr3_nt: TGTGCCAGCAGCCCCGGGACAACTCACACAGATACGCAGTATTTT; cdr3_aa: CASSPGTTHTDTQYF
j_call: TRBJ1-5; d_call: -; clone_size: few; v_call: TRBV20-1; cdr3_nt: TGCAGTGCTAGAGACGGGAGCAATCAGCCCCAGCATTTT; cdr3_aa: CSARDGSNQPQHF
j_call: TRBJ1-2; d_call: -; clone_size: few; v_call: TRBV12-5; cdr3_nt: TGTGCTAGTGGTTTGGACCAGGGGATCGGTGGCTACACCTTC; cdr3_aa: CASGLDQGIGGYTF
j_call: TRBJ1-1; d_call: -; clone_size: -; v_call: TRBV11-2; cdr3_nt: TGTGCCAGCAGCTTCCAAAGTACTGAAGCTTTCTTT; cdr3_aa: CASSFQSTEAFF
j_call: TRBJ1-2; d_call: TRBD1; clone_size: once; v_call: TRBV6-5; cdr3_nt: TGTGCCAGCAGTTCCAGGGGGAGAGACTATGGCTACACCTTC; cdr3_aa: CASSSRGRDYGYTF
j_call: TRBJ2-5; d_call: TRBD1; clone_size: -; v_call: TRBV24-1; cdr3_nt: TGTGCCACCAGTGATGGGACAGGCGTCCAAGAGACCCAGTACTTC; cdr3_aa: CATSDGTGVQETQYF
j_call: TRBJ2-7; d_call: -; clone_size: -; v_call: TRBV5-1; cdr3_nt: TGCGCCAGCAGCTTTCCAGGTTATGGCTACGAGCAGTACTTC; cdr3_aa: CASSFPGYGYEQYF
j_call: TRBJ2-5; d_call: TRBD2; clone_size: few; v_call: TRBV4-2; cdr3_nt: TGTGCCAGCAGCCCTACAACTAGCGAGCAAGAGACCCAGTACTTC; cdr3_aa: CASSPTTSEQETQYF
j_call: TRBJ1-1; d_call: -; clone_size: few; v_call: TRBV3-1; cdr3_nt: TGTGCCAGCAGCCAACCAGCAGGGGAGCGGAACACTGAAGCTTTCTTT; cdr3_aa: CASSQPAGERNTEAFF
j_call: TRBJ2-2; d_call: -; clone_size: -; v_call: TRBV6-2/TRBV6-3; cdr3_nt: TGTGCCAGCAACCTCGGACAGAAGAACACCGGGGAGCTGTTTTTT; cdr3_aa: CASNLGQKNTGELFF
j_call: TRBJ2-7; d_call: TRBD2; clone_size: -; v_call: TRBV5-1; cdr3_nt: TGCGCCAGCGCCCGGACTAGCGGTCCCTACGAGCAGTACTTC; cdr3_aa: CASARTSGPYEQYF
j_call: TRBJ1-5; d_call: -; clone_size: -; v_call: TRBV7-9; cdr3_nt: TGTGCCAGCAGTGTTAATGCCGGTCAGCCCCAGCATTTT; cdr3_aa: CASSVNAGQPQHF
j_call: TRBJ1-5; d_call: -; clone_size: few; v_call: TRBV5-6; cdr3_nt: TGTGCCAGCAGCTTGGGGCCGGGGAATAGCAATCAGCCCCAGCATTTT; cdr3_aa: CASSLGPGNSNQPQHF
j_call: TRBJ2-7; d_call: TRBD1; clone_size: few; v_call: TRBV13; cdr3_nt: TGTGCCAGCAGCGGAAGGGGGCCCAACTACGAGCAGTACTTC; cdr3_aa: CASSGRGPNYEQYF
j_call: TRBJ1-2; d_call: TRBD1; clone_size: few; v_call: TRBV5-1; cdr3_nt: TGCGCCAGCAGCTCTGGGGTCCGGGACAGGGGAGAGCGGGGCTACACCTTC; cdr3_aa: CASSSGVRDRGERGYTF
j_call: TRBJ1-2; d_call: -; clone_size: -; v_call: TRBV20-1; cdr3_nt: TGCAGTGCTAGAGATGTAGGGTTGGATGGCTACACCTTC; cdr3_aa: CSARDVGLDGYTF
j_call: TRBJ2-3; d_call: TRBD1; clone_size: -; v_call: TRBV24-1; cdr3_nt: TGTGCCACCAGTGATTTGCAGAGGGACAGGGACACAGATACGCAGTATTTT; cdr3_aa: CATSDLQRDRDTDTQYF
j_call: TRBJ1-2; d_call: TRBD1; clone_size: many; v_call: TRBV27; cdr3_nt: TGTGCCAGCAGTGTAGGGGGCATTGGCTACACCTTC; cdr3_aa: CASSVGGIGYTF
j_call: TRBJ1-5; d_call: -; clone_size: few; v_call: TRBV7-2; cdr3_nt: TGTGCCAGCAGCTTAGAGGGATTGGGGAATCAGCCCCAGCATTTT; cdr3_aa: CASSLEGLGNQPQHF
j_call: TRBJ2-3; d_call: TRBD2; clone_size: -; v_call: TRBV12-3/TRBV12-4; cdr3_nt: TGTGCCAGCAGTTTACGGGGGGGGCCCACCCAGCCTTGGAATACGCAGTATTTT; cdr3_aa: CASSLRGGPTQPWNTQYF
j_call: TRBJ2-1; d_call: TRBD2; clone_size: -; v_call: TRBV6-2/TRBV6-3; cdr3_nt: TGTGCCAGCAGTCAGGGCCCCCTGAGCGGGGGCTGGGTCGATGAGCAGTTCTTC; cdr3_aa: CASSQGPLSGGWVDEQFF
j_call: TRBJ2-1; d_call: TRBD2; clone_size: -; v_call: TRBV7-2; cdr3_nt: TGTGCCAGCAGCAGAGAGGGGACTAGCGGGATAAATGAGCAGTTCTTC; cdr3_aa: CASSREGTSGINEQFF
j_call: TRBJ1-1; d_call: -; clone_size: few; v_call: TRBV5-6; cdr3_nt: TGTGCCAGCAGCTTGCTACGCCATGGGGAGAACACTGAAGCTTTCTTT; cdr3_aa: CASSLLRHGENTEAFF
j_call: TRBJ2-7; d_call: -; clone_size: -; v_call: TRBV20-1; cdr3_nt: TGCAGTGCTAGATTTCCAGATACCTACGAGCAGTACTTC; cdr3_aa: CSARFPDTYEQYF
j_call: TRBJ2-5; d_call: -; clone_size: -; v_call: TRBV12-3/TRBV12-4; cdr3_nt: TGTGCCAGCAGCCCCGGGGGAGTTAGAGAGACCCAGTACTTC; cdr3_aa: CASSPGGVRETQYF
j_call: TRBJ2-3; d_call: TRBD2; clone_size: -; v_call: TRBV7-2; cdr3_nt: TGTGCCAGCAGCCCGTCTAGCGGGTTTAACACAGATACGCAGTATTTT; cdr3_aa: CASSPSSGFNTDTQYF
j_call: TRBJ2-5; d_call: -; clone_size: -; v_call: TRBV24-1; cdr3_nt: TGTGCCACCAGTGATTTGGGACGTGCTAGGGAAGAGACCCAGTACTTC; cdr3_aa: CATSDLGRAREETQYF
j_call: TRBJ2-7; d_call: TRBD1; clone_size: few; v_call: TRBV4-3; cdr3_nt: TGCGCCAGCAGCCCATCGGGAGACAGGGGGCATCACGAGCAGTACTTC; cdr3_aa: CASSPSGDRGHHEQYF
j_call: TRBJ1-3; d_call: -; clone_size: -; v_call: TRBV12-3/TRBV12-4; cdr3_nt: TGTGCCAGCAGCCCCGACAGAACCCCTGGTAACACCATATATTTT; cdr3_aa: CASSPDRTPGNTIYF
j_call: TRBJ2-1; d_call: TRBD2; clone_size: -; v_call: TRBV29-1; cdr3_nt: TGCAGCGTTGAAGGCAGCGGGAGGGTTAATGAGCAGTTCTTC; cdr3_aa: CSVEGSGRVNEQFF
j_call: TRBJ2-7; d_call: TRBD2; clone_size: -; v_call: TRBV29-1; cdr3_nt: TGCAGCGTTGCAGCGGGATCGCCCTACGAGCAGTACTTC; cdr3_aa: CSVAAGSPYEQYF
j_call: TRBJ1-2; d_call: TRBD1; clone_size: -; v_call: TRBV5-5; cdr3_nt: TGTGCCAGCAGCCCAGGACAGGGGGCGGGGTATGGCTACACCTTC; cdr3_aa: CASSPGQGAGYGYTF
j_call: TRBJ1-6; d_call: -; clone_size: -; v_call: TRBV4-3; cdr3_nt: TGCGCCAGCAGCGGCCACAGATCACCCCTCCACTTT; cdr3_aa: CASSGHRSPLHF
j_call: TRBJ2-7; d_call: TRBD2; clone_size: -; v_call: TRBV4-3; cdr3_nt: TGCGCCAGCAGCCTACTGACTAGCGGGAGAGACGAGCAGTACTTC; cdr3_aa: CASSLLTSGRDEQYF
j_call: TRBJ1-1; d_call: TRBD1; clone_size: few; v_call: TRBV7-9; cdr3_nt: TGTGCCAGCAGCTTGTGGGACAGTTCCACTGAAGCTTTCTTT; cdr3_aa: CASSLWDSSTEAFF
j_call: TRBJ2-5; d_call: -; clone_size: few; v_call: TRBV4-1; cdr3_nt: TGCGCCAGCAGCCAAGATCGAGCTGGACGGGAGACCCAGTACTTC; cdr3_aa: CASSQDRAGRETQYF
j_call: TRBJ2-7; d_call: TRBD1; clone_size: -; v_call: TRBV5-6; cdr3_nt: TGTGCCAGCAGTCAAACCGGGACAGGGTTCTACGAGCAGTACTTC; cdr3_aa: CASSQTGTGFYEQYF
j_call: TRBJ1-5; d_call: -; clone_size: few; v_call: TRBV18; cdr3_nt: TGTGCCAGCTCTCCGACAGAGGGGAGGCGGCTGCATTTT; cdr3_aa: CASSPTEGRRLHF